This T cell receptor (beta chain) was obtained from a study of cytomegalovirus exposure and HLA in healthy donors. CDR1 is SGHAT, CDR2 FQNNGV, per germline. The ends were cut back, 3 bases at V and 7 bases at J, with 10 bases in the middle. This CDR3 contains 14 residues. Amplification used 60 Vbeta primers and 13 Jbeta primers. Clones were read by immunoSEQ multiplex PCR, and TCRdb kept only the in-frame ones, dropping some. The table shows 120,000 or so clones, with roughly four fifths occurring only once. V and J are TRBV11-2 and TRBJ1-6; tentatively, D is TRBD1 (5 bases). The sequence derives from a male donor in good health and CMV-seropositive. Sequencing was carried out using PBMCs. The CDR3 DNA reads TGTGCCAGCAGCTTTCGGGGGGGAAATTCACCCCTCCACTTT. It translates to CASSFRGGNSPLHF.